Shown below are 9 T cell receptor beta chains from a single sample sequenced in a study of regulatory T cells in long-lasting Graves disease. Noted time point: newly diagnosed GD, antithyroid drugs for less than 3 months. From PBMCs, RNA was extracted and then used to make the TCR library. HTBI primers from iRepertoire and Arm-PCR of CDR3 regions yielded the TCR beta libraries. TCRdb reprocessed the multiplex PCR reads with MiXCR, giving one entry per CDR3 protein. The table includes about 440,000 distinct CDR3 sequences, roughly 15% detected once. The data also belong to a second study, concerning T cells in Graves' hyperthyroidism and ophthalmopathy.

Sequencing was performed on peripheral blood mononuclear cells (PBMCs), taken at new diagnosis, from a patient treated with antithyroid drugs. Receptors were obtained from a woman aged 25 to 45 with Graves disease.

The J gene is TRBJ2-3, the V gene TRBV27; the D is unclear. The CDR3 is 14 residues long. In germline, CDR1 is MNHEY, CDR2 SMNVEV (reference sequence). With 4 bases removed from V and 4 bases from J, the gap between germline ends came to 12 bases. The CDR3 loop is CASSSELTADTQYF. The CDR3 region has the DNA TGTGCCAGCAGTTCCGAACTGACGGCAGATACGCAGTATTTT.

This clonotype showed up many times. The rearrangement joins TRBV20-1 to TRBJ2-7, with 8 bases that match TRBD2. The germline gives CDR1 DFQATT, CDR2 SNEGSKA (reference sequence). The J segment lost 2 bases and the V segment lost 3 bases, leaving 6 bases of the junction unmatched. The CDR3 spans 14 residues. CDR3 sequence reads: CSARAGTRPYEQYF. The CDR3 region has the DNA TGCAGTGCTAGGGCCGGGACTAGGCCCTACGAGCAGTACTTC.

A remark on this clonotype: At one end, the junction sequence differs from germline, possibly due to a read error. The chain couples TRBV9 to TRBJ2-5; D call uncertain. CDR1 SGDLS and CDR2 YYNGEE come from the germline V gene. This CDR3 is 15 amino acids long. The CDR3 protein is CASSVVGSDQETQHF. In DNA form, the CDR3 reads TGTGCCAGCAGCGTAGTCGGGTCAGATCAAGAGACCCAGCACTTC.

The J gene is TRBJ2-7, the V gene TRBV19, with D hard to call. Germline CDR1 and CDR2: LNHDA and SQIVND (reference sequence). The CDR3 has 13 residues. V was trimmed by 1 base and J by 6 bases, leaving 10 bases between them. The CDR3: CASSIAPGGEQYF. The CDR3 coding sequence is TGTGCCAGTAGTATAGCTCCAGGCGGCGAGCAGTACTTC. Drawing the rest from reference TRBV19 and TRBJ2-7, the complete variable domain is DGGITQSPKYLFRKEGQNVTLSCEQNLNHDAMYWYRQDPGQGLRLIYYSQIVNDFQKGDIAEGYSVSREKKESFPLTVTSAQKNPTAFYLCASSIAPGGEQYFGPGTRLTVT.

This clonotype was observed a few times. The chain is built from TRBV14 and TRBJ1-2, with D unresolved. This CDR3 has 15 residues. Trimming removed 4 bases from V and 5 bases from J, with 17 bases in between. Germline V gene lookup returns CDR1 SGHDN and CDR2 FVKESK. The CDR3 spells CASSPRVSSRYGYTF. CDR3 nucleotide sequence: TGTGCCAGCAGCCCCCGGGTTTCCTCGCGTTATGGCTACACCTTC.

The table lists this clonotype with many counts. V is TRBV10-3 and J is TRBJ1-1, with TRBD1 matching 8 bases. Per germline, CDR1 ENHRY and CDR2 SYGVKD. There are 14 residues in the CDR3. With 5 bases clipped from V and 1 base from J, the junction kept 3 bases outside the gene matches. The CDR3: CAISSDRGNTEAFF. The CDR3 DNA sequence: TGTGCCATCAGTTCCGACAGGGGGAACACTGAAGCTTTCTTT.

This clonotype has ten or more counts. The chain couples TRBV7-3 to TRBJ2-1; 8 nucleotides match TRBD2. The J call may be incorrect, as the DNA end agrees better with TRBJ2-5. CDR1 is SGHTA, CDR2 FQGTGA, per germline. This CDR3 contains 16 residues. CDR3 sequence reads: CASSSHAPGLGQTQYF. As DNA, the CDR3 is TGTGCCAGCAGCTCCCATGCTCCGGGACTAGGACAGACCCAGTACTTC.

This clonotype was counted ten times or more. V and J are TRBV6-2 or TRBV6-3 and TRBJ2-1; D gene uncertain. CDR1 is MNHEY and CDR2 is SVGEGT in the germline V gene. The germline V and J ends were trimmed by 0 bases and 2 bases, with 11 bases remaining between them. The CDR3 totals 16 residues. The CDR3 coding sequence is TGTGCCAGCAGTTACTCGCGAAGGGCTCCCTACAATGAGCAGTTCTTC. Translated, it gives CASSYSRRAPYNEQFF.

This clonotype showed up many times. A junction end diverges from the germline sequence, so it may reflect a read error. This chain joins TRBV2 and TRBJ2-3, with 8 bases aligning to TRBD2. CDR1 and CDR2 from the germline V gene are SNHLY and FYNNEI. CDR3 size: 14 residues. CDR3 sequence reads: CASTRRTSKDTQYF. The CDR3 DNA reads TGTGCCAGCACCCGACGGACTAGCAAAGATACGCAGTATTTT. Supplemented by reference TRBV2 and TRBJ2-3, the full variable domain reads EPEVTQTPSHQVTQMGQEVILRCVPISNHLYFYWYRQILGQKVEFLVSFYNNEISEKSEIFDDQFSVERPDGSNFTLKIRSTKLEDSAMYFCASTRRTSKDTQYFGPGTRLTVL.